This TCR beta chain was observed in a study of beta chain features in type 1 diabetes. The V end lost 1 base, the J end lost 6 bases, and 9 bases lay between the germline ends. The V gene's germline CDR1 is KGHSH and CDR2 LQKENI. The CDR3 is 13 amino acids. Findings and limits, study-wide: Equally in patients and controls, PCR might preferentially amplify shorter templates. All four CD4+ subsets from Type 1 diabetes patients carried moderately but significantly shorter TCRB CDR3s.

As every portion of the isolated RNA was reverse transcribed, the sequencing read expressed TCRB transcripts. Sequenced by immunoSEQ multiplex PCR; TCRdb stores in-frame clones only, minus some. The table has 150,000 to 200,000 clones, about 8% seen once. This clone has just a few counts. The antigen is undetermined. The sample was central memory CD4+ T cells from blood. The sequence came from a woman aged 40 to 50 with type 1 diabetes. This chain links TRBV18 with TRBJ1-2, with D unclear. CDR3 sequence reads: CASSPLRGDGYTF. The CDR3 coding sequence is TGTGCCAGCTCACCACTGCGGGGAGATGGCTACACCTTC.